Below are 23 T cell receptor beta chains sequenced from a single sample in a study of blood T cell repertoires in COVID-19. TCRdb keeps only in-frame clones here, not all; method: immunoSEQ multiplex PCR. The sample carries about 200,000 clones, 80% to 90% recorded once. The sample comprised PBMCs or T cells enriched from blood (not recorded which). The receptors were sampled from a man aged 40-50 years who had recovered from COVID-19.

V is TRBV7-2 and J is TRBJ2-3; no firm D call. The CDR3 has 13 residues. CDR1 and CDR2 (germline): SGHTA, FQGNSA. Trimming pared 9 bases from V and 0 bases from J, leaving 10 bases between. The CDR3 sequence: CASGLLSTDTQYF. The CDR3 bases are TGTGCCAGTGGCTTACTGAGCACAGATACGCAGTATTTT.

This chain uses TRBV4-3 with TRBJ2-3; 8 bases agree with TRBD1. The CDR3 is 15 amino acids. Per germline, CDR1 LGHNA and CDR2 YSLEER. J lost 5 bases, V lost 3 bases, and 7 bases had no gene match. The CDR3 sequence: CASSQFSGGQDTQYF. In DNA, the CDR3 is TGCGCCAGCAGCCAGTTTTCAGGGGGCCAAGATACGCAGTATTTT.

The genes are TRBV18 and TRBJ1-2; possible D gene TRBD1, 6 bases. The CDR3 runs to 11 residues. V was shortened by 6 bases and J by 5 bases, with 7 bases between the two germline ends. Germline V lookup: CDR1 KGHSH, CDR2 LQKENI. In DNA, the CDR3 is TGTGCCAGCTCTCAGGGGTATGGCTACACCTTC. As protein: CASSQGYGYTF.

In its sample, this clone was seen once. The CDR3 sequence is CASSFLGQGEKLFF. The CDR3 coding sequence is TGTGCCAGCAGCTTCTTAGGACAGGGGGAAAAACTGTTTTTT. J is TRBJ1-4 and V is TRBV7-9, with 9 positions matching TRBD1. The CDR3 length is 14 residues. Germline CDR1 is SEHNR and CDR2 is FQNEAQ (reference sequence). V shed 3 bases, J shed 8 bases, and the junction held 4 bases outside the gene matches.

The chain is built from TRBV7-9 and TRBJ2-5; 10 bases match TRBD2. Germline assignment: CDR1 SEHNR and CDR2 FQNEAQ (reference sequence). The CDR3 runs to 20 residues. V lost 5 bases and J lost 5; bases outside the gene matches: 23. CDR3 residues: CASSIMSGLARKRPGETQYF. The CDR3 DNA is TGTGCCAGCAGCATAATGTCGGGACTAGCGCGAAAACGGCCGGGGGAGACCCAGTACTTC.

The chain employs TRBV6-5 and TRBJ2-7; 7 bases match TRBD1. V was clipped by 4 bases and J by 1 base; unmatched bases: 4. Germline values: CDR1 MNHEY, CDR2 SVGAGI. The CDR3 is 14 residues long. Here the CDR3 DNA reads TGTGCCAGCAGTTTAAACAGGGGATCCTACGAGCAGTACGTC. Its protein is CASSLNRGSYEQYV.

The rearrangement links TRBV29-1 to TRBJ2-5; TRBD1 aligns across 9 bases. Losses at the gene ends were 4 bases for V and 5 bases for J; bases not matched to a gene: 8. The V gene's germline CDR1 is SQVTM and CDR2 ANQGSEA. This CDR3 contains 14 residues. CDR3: CSVGGTGRYETQYF. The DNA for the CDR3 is TGCAGCGTTGGTGGGACAGGGCGGTACGAGACCCAGTACTTC.

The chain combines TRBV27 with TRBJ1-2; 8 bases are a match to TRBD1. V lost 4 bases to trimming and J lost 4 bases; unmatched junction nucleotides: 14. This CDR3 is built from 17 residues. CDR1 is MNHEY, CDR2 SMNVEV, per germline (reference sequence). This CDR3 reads CASSSQNRGTGPYGYTF. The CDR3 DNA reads TGTGCCAGCAGTTCACAAAATAGGGGGACAGGCCCCTATGGCTACACCTTC.

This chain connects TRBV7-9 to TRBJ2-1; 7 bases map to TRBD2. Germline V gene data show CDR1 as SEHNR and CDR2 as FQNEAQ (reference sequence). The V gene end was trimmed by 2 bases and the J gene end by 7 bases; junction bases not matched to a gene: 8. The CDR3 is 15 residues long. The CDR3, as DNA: TGTGCCAGCAGCTTATCCGCGGGAGTCCCTAATGAGCAGTTCTTC. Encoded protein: CASSLSAGVPNEQFF.

The CDR3 loop is CASSQVLAGFPEQFF. The CDR3 DNA reads TGTGCCAGCAGCCAAGTGCTAGCGGGATTCCCTGAGCAGTTCTTC. The chain has TRBV4-2 and TRBJ2-1; 9 bases match TRBD2. The trim removed 1 base at V and 9 bases at J, leaving 7 bases unmatched. Germline CDR1 reads LGHNA; CDR2 reads YNFKEQ. The CDR3 has 15 residues.

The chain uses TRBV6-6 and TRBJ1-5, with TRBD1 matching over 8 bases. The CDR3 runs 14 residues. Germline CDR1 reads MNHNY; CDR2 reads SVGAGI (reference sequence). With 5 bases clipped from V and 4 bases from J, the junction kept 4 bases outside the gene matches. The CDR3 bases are TGTGCCAGCAGTCCTGGACAGGGAAATCAGCCCCAGCATTTT. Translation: CASSPGQGNQPQHF.

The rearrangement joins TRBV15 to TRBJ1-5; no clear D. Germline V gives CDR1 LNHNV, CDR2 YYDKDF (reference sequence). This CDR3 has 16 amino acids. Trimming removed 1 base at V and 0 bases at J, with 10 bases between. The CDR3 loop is CATSRGTGDSNQPQHF. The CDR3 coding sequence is TGTGCCACCAGCAGAGGGACGGGAGATAGCAATCAGCCCCAGCATTTT.

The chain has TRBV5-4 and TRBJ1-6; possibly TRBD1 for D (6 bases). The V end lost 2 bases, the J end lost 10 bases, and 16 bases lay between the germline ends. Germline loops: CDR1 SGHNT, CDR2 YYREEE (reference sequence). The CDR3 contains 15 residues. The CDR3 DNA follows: TGTGCCAGCAGCTTACAAATGGGGGCCAACTCACCCCTCCACTTT. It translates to CASSLQMGANSPLHF.

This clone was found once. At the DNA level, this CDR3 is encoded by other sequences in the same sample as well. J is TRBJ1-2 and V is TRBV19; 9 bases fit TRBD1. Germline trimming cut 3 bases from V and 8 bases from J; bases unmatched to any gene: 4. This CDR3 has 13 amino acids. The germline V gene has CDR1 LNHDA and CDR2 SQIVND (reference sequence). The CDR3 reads CASSIGTGYGYTF. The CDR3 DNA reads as TGTGCCAGTAGTATCGGGACAGGGTACGGCTACACCTTC.

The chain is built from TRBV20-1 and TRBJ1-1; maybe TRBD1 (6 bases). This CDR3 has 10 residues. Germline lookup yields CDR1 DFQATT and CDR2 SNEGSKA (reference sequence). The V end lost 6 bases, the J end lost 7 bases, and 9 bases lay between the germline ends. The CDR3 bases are TGCAGTGCAGGGGGGGATGAAGCTTTCTTT. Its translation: CSAGGDEAFF.

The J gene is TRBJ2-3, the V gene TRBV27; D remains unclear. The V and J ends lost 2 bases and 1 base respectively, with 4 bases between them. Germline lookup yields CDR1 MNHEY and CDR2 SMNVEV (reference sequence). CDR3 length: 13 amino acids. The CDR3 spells CASSLLGTDTQYF. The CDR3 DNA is TGTGCCAGCAGTTTACTCGGCACAGATACGCAGTATTTT.

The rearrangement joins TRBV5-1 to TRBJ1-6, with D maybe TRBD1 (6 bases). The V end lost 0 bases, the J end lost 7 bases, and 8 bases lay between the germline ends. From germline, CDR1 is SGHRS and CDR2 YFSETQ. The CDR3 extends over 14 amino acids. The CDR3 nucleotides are TGCGCCAGCAGCTTGGAACAGGGCAATTCACCCCTCCACTTT. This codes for CASSLEQGNSPLHF.

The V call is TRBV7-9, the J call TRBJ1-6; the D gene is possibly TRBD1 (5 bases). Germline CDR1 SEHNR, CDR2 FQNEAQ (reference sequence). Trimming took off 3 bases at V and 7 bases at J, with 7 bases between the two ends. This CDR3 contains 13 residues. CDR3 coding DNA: TGTGCCAGCAGCTTGCAGGGAAATTCACCCCTCCACTTT. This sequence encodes CASSLQGNSPLHF.

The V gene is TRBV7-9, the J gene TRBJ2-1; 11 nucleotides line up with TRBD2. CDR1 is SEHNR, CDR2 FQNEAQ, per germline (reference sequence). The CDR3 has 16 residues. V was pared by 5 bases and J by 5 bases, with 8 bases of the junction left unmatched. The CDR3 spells CASSLNKGLADNEQFF. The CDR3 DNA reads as TGTGCCAGCAGCCTCAACAAGGGACTAGCGGACAATGAGCAGTTCTTC.

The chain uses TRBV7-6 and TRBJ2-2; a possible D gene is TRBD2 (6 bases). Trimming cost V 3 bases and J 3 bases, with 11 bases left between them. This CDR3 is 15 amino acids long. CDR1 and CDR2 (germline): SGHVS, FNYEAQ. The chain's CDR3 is CASSLLLADTGELFF. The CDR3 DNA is TGTGCCAGCAGCTTGCTCTTAGCGGACACCGGGGAGCTGTTTTTT.

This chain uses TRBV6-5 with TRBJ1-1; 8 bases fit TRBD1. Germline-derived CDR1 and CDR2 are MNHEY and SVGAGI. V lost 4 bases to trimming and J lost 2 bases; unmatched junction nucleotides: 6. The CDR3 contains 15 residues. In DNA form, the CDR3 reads TGTGCCAGCAGTTCGACAGGGGCCGGCAACACTGAAGCTTTCTTT. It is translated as CASSSTGAGNTEAFF.

The CDR3 loop reads CASSVTRTANYGYTF. DNA for the CDR3: TGTGCCAGCAGCGTTACCCGGACAGCAAACTATGGCTACACCTTC. The rearrangement joins TRBV9 to TRBJ1-2, with TRBD1 as a possible D gene (6 bases). Germline values: CDR1 SGDLS, CDR2 YYNGEE. Trimming took off 2 bases at V and 2 bases at J, with 13 bases between the two ends. This CDR3 region has 15 residues.

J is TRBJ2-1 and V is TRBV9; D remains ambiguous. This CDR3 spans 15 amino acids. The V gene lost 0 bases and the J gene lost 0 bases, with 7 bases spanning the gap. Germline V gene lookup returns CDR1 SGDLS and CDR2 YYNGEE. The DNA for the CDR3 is TGTGCCAGCAGCGTAGCAATGAGCTCCTACAATGAGCAGTTCTTC. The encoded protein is CASSVAMSSYNEQFF.